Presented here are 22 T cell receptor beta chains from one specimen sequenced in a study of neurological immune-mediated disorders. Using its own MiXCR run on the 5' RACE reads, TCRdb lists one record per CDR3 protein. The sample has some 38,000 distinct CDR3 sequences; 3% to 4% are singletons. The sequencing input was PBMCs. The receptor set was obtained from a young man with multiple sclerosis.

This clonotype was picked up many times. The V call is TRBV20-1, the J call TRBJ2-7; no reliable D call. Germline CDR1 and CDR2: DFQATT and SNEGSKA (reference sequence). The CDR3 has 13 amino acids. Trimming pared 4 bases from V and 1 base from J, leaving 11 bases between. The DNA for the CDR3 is TGCAGTGCTATCCGGGCCTATTCCTACGAGCAGTACTTC. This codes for CSAIRAYSYEQYF.

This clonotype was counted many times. For the CDR3, the DNA is TGCGCCAGCAGCGAGGGGACGATGATAGGCTACACCTTC. Translating it yields CASSEGTMIGYTF. The chain couples TRBV5-1 to TRBJ1-2; weak D call: TRBD1 (5 bases). The CDR3 is 13 amino acids. V lost 4 bases, J lost 8 bases, and 15 bases lay in between. Per the germline V gene, CDR1 is SGHRS and CDR2 is YFSETQ.

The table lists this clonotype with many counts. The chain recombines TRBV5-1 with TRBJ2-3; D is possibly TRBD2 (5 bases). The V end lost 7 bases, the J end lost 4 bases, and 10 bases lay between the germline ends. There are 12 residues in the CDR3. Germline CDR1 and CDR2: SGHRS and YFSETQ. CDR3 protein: CASAEEADTQYF. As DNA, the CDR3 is TGCGCCAGCGCCGAGGAGGCAGATACGCAGTATTTT.

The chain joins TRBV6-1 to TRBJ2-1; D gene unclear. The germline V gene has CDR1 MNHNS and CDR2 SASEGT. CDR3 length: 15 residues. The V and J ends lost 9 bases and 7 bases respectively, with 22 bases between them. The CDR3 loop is CASVEHLGSGNEQFF. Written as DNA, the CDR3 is TGTGCCAGTGTTGAACACCTAGGTAGTGGTAATGAGCAGTTCTTC.

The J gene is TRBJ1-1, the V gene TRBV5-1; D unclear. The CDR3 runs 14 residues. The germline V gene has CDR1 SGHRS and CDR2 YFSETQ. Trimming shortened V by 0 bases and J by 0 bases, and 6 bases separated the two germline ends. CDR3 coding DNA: TGCGCCAGCAGCTTGGATGGGGTGAACACTGAAGCTTTCTTT. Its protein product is CASSLDGVNTEAFF. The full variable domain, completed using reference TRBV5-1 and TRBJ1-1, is KAGVTQTPRYLIKTRGQQVTLSCSPISGHRSVSWYQQTPGQGLQFLFEYFSETQRNKGNFPGRFSGRQFSNSRSEMNVSTLELGDSALYLCASSLDGVNTEAFFGQGTRLTVV.

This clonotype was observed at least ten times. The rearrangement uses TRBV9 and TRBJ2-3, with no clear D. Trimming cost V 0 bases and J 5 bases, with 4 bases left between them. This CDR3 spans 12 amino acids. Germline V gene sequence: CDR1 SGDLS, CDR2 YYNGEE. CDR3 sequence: CASSVDRDTQYF. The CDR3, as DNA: TGTGCCAGCAGCGTAGATCGAGATACGCAGTATTTT.

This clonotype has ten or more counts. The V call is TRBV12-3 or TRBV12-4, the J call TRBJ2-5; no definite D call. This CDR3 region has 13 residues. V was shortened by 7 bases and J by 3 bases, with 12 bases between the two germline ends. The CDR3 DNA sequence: TGTGCCAGCACTCCCTCGGAAGAAGAGACCCAGTACTTC. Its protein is CASTPSEEETQYF.

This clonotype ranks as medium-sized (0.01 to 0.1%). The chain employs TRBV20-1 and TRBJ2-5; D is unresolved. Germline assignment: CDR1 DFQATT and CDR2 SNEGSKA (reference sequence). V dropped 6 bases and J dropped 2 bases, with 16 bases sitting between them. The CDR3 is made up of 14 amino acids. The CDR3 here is CSAVRGGSQETQYF. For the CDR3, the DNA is TGCAGTGCCGTACGCGGTGGCAGTCAAGAGACCCAGTACTTC.

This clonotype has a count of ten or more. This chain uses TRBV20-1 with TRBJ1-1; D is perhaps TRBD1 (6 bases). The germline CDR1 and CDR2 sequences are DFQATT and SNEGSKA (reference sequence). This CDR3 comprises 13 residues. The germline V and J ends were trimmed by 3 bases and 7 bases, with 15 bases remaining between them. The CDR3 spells CSARYTGTFEAFF. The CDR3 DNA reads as TGCAGTGCTAGGTACACCGGGACATTTGAAGCTTTCTTT.

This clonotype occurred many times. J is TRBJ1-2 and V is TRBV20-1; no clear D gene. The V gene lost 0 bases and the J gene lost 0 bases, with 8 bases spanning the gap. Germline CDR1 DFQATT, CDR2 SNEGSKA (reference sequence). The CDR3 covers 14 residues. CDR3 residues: CSARDYSANYGYTF. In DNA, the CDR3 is TGCAGTGCTAGAGATTATAGCGCTAACTATGGCTACACCTTC.

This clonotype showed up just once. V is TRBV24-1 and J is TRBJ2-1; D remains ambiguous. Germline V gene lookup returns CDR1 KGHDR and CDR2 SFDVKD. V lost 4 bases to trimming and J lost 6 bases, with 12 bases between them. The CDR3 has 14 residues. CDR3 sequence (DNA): TGTGCCACCAGTGACCCCTGGCGAAGCAATGAGCAGTTCTTC. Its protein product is CATSDPWRSNEQFF.

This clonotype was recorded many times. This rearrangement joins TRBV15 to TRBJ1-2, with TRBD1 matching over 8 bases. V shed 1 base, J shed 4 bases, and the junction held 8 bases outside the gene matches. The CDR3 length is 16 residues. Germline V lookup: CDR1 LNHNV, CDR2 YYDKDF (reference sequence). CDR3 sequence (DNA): TGTGCCACCAGCAGAGCACCGGGACAGGAGACCTATGGCTACACCTTC. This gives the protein CATSRAPGQETYGYTF.

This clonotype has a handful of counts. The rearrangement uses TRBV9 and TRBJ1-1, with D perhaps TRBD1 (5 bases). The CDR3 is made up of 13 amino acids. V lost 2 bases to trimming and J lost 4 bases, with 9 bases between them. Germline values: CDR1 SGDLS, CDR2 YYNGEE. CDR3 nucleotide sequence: TGTGCCAGCAGCGTTATGAGGGGCACTGAAGCTTTCTTT. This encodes CASSVMRGTEAFF.

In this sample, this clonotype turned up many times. CDR3 protein: CSARERGRGNQPQHF. The CDR3, as DNA: TGCAGTGCTAGAGAGAGGGGTCGGGGCAATCAGCCCCAGCATTTT. J is TRBJ1-5 and V is TRBV20-1; D might be TRBD1 (5 bases). This CDR3 is 15 amino acids long. Germline V gene lookup returns CDR1 DFQATT and CDR2 SNEGSKA (reference sequence). Trimming left V 0 bases short and J 2 bases short, with 11 bases between.

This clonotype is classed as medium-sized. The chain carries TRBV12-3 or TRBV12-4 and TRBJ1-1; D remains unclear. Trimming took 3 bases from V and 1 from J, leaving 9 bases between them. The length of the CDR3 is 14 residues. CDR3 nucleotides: TGTGCCAGCAGTTTTTCCCGGCGGAACACTGAAGCTTTCTTT. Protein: CASSFSRRNTEAFF.

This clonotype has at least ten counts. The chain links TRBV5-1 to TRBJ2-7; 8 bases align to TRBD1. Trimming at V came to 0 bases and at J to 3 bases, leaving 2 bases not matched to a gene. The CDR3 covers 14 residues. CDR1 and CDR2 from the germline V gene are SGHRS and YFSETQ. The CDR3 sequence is CASSLGDRGYEQYF. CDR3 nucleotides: TGCGCCAGCAGCTTGGGCGACAGGGGCTACGAGCAGTACTTC.

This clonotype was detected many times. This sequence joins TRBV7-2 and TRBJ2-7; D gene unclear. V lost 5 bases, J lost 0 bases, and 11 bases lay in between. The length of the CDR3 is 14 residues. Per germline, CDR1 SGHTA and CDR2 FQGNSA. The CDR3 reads CASSLSHSSYEQYF. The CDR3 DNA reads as TGTGCCAGCAGCCTAAGCCATAGCTCCTACGAGCAGTACTTC.

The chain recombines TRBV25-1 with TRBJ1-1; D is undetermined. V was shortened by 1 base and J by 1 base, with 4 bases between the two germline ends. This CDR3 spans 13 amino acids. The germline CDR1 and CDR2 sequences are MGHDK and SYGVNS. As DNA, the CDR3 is TGTGCCAGCAGTGAATTAGGGAACACTGAAGCTTTCTTT. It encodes CASSELGNTEAFF.

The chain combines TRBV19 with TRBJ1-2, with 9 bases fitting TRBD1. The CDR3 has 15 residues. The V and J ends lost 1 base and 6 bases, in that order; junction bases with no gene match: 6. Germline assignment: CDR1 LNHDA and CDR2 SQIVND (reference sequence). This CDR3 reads CASSIATGTGNGYTF. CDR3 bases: TGTGCCAGTAGTATAGCTACCGGGACAGGGAATGGCTACACCTTC.

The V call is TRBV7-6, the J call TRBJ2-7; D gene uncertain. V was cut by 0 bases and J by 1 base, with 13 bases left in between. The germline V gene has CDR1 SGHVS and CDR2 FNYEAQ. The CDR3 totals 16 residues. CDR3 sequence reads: CASSLAGKGRSYEQYF. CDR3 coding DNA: TGTGCCAGCAGCTTAGCAGGGAAAGGACGGTCCTACGAGCAGTACTTC.

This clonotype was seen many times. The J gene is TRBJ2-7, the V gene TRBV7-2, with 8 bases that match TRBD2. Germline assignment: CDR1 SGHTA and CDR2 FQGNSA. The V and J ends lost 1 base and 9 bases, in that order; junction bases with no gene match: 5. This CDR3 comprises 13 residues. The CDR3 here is CASSLGTGGRQYF. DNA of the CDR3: TGTGCCAGCAGCTTAGGAACGGGGGGGCGGCAGTACTTC. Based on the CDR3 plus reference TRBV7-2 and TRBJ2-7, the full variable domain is GAGVSQSPSNKVTEKGKDVELRCDPISGHTALYWYRQSLGQGLEFLIYFQGNSAPDKSGLPSDRFSAERTGGSVSTLTIQRTQQEDSAVYLCASSLGTGGRQYFGPGTRLTVT.

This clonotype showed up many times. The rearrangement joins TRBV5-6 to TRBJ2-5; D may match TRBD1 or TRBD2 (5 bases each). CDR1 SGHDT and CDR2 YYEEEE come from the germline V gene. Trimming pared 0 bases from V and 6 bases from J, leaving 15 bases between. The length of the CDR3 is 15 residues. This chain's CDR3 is CASSLGIRDAQTQYF. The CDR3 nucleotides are TGTGCCAGCAGCTTGGGGATCCGGGACGCTCAGACCCAGTACTTC.